This T cell receptor beta chain was retrieved from a study of T cells in tumors after PD-1 blockade. Study information: Each patient got pembrolizumab 200 mg every 3 weeks or cemiplimab 350 mg every 2 weeks. Some patients also took daily vismodegib 150 mg during anti-PD-1 treatment.

TCRdb's copy holds only in-frame clones and misses some; the assay was immunoSEQ multiplex PCR. The sample holds over 60,000 clones; roughly 70% are singletons and the top ten take about 4.5%. Germline values: CDR1 MNHNY, CDR2 SVGAGI (reference sequence). V was clipped by 2 bases and J by 5 bases, with 12 bases between them. The CDR3 spans 14 residues. The material was PBMCs, obtained after anti-PD-1 treatment. This receptor was obtained from a human donor with basal cell carcinoma. This rearrangement joins TRBV6-6 to TRBJ1-2; no definite D call. CDR3 loop: CASSYERDMYGYTF. DNA of the CDR3: TGTGCCAGCAGTTACGAGAGGGATATGTATGGCTACACCTTC.